A single sample is the source of the 22 T cell receptor beta chains below, sequenced in a study of monozygotic twins with inflammatory bowel disease. TCRdb reprocessed the 5' RACE reads and reports one entry per CDR3 protein, with no DNA. The sample totals 300,000 to 350,000 distinct CDR3 sequences. Input material: blood. These receptors all stem from a human donor with ulcerative colitis or Crohn's disease, or a healthy co-twin of an affected twin (not recorded which).

The rearrangement links TRBV5-4 to TRBJ2-2. The CDR3 runs 16 residues. CDR1 is SGHNT and CDR2 is YYREEE in the germline V gene (reference sequence). CDR3 in amino acids: CASSLDVATNTGELFF.

The genes are TRBV6-2 or TRBV6-3 and TRBJ1-5. Germline CDR1 and CDR2: MNHEY and SVGEGT. The CDR3 runs 13 residues. The CDR3 is CASSYLARHPQHF.

The V and J genes are TRBV5-1 and TRBJ2-4; TCRdb's assignment of TRBD1 cannot be checked, as there is no DNA. CDR3 size: 15 residues. Germline V gene lookup returns CDR1 SGHRS and CDR2 YFSETQ. CDR3 region: CASSLAGTTTNIQYF.

The chain employs TRBV28 and TRBJ2-4; TCRdb picks TRBD1, but there is no DNA to check that call. Germline assignment: CDR1 MDHEN and CDR2 SYDVKM. The CDR3 covers 15 residues. The CDR3 loop is CASSPGDREGNIQYF.

V and J are TRBV5-1 and TRBJ2-3. The germline V gene encodes CDR1 SGHRS and CDR2 YFSETQ. The CDR3 covers 14 residues. The CDR3 protein is CASSPAYGTDTQYF.

This sequence joins TRBV7-8 and TRBJ2-7; as DNA is missing, the TRBD2 call by TCRdb cannot be tested. Germline CDR1 is SGHVS and CDR2 is FQNEAQ. CDR3 size: 15 residues. CDR3 amino acids: CASSFRRTSAYEQYF.

The V call is TRBV28, the J call TRBJ2-3; TCRdb gives TRBD2 as the D gene, but with no DNA this cannot be confirmed. Germline V gene sequence: CDR1 MDHEN, CDR2 SYDVKM. The CDR3 has 14 amino acids. CDR3 region: CATTWATSTDTQYF. Drawing the rest from reference TRBV28 and TRBJ2-3, the complete variable domain is DVKVTQSSRYLVKRTGEKVFLECVQDMDHENMFWYRQDPGLGLRLIYFSYDVKMKEKGDIPEGYSVSREKKERFSLILESASTNQTSMYLCATTWATSTDTQYFGPGTRLTVL.

This chain joins TRBV20-1 and TRBJ1-1. Looked up from germline, CDR1 is DFQATT and CDR2 is SNEGSKA (reference sequence). CDR3 length: 13 amino acids. The CDR3 sequence: CSFPTDLNTEAFF.

The V and J genes are TRBV30 and TRBJ1-1; the TCRdb call, TRBD1, lacks DNA for checking. CDR1 is GTSNPN, CDR2 SVGIG, per germline (reference sequence). The CDR3 is 16 residues long. CDR3 amino acids: CAWSTDRAEGNTEAFF.

V and J are TRBV7-9 and TRBJ1-2; with no DNA, the TCRdb D assignment of TRBD1 cannot be verified. The CDR3 runs to 14 residues. Germline V gene sequence: CDR1 SEHNR, CDR2 FQNEAQ (reference sequence). The CDR3 sequence is CASSFSGQVYGYTF.

V is TRBV12-5 and J is TRBJ1-4; TCRdb lists TRBD1, though no DNA is available to test this call. Germline V lookup: CDR1 LGHNT, CDR2 FRNRAP. The CDR3 runs 16 residues. This CDR3 reads CASGLVLGPLNEKLFF.

The chain recombines TRBV10-2 with TRBJ1-5. Germline V gene lookup returns CDR1 WSHSY and CDR2 SAAADI. CDR3 length equals 14 residues. CDR3 loop: CASSESRGDQPQHF.

This chain uses TRBV13 with TRBJ2-3. There are 14 residues in the CDR3. CDR1 and CDR2 from the germline V gene are PRHDT and FYEKMQ (reference sequence). CDR3 amino acids: CASSFGTSPDTQYF.

The chain couples TRBV5-4 to TRBJ1-6; TCRdb calls TRBD1, which cannot be checked without DNA. The length of the CDR3 is 16 residues. The germline gives CDR1 SGHNT, CDR2 YYREEE (reference sequence). CDR3 sequence reads: CASSSNRDRAGSPLHF.

CDR3 residues: CASSQSHLSVGYTF. The chain recombines TRBV4-3 with TRBJ1-2; TCRdb outputs TRBD1, but without DNA this stays unchecked. CDR1 is LGHNA, CDR2 YSLEER, per germline. The CDR3 contains 14 residues.

The genes are TRBV6-5 and TRBJ1-1; the D call from TCRdb, TRBD1, cannot be confirmed without DNA. Per the germline V gene, CDR1 is MNHEY and CDR2 is SVGAGI. CDR3 length equals 16 residues. CDR3 region: CASSYGATSMNTEAFF.

The rearrangement links TRBV20-1 to TRBJ2-1; without DNA, the TCRdb call of TRBD2 cannot be checked. CDR1 DFQATT and CDR2 SNEGSKA come from the germline V gene (reference sequence). This CDR3 contains 15 residues. The CDR3: CSARLQRGAGNEQFF.

V is TRBV5-1 and J is TRBJ2-3; as DNA is missing, the TRBD1 call by TCRdb cannot be tested. The CDR3 extends over 14 amino acids. CDR1 is SGHRS and CDR2 is YFSETQ in the germline V gene. This chain's CDR3 is CASSLWTGADTQYF.

This chain joins TRBV7-8 and TRBJ2-7; as DNA is missing, the TRBD1 call by TCRdb cannot be tested. This CDR3 comprises 14 residues. CDR1 and CDR2 (germline): SGHVS, FQNEAQ. Here the CDR3 reads CASSLVGVGAEQYF.

The V call is TRBV18, the J call TRBJ1-1; the D gene TCRdb calls, TRBD1, cannot be checked with no DNA. Germline CDR1 KGHSH, CDR2 LQKENI. The CDR3 runs 14 residues. CDR3 sequence: CASSPTQGGTEAFF.

The chain has TRBV5-1 and TRBJ2-2. The CDR3 is 16 residues long. Germline V lookup: CDR1 SGHRS, CDR2 YFSETQ. The CDR3 sequence: CASSPIWSANTGELFF.

The V call is TRBV4-2, the J call TRBJ2-4; TCRdb indicates TRBD2, and absent DNA this call remains unverified. This CDR3 comprises 16 residues. CDR1 and CDR2 from the germline V gene are LGHNA and YNFKEQ. The CDR3 spells CASSQAGSGAKNIQYF.